There are many counts of the clone carrying this TCR beta chain. The antigen is unknown. Germline lookup yields CDR1 SGHNT and CDR2 YENEEA. V lost 1 base, J lost 0 bases, and 11 bases stayed unmatched. The CDR3 contains 19 residues. This record belongs to a study of blood T cells in healthy people across ages. PCR was performed a second time for roughly 7 to 12 cycles using a sample-barcoded 5' primer and a J-beta primer mix. From the 5' RACE reads, TCRdb called clonotypes with MiXCR, one entry per CDR3 protein. The table lists 850,000 to 1,000,000 distinct CDR3 sequences, about 44% of them singletons. Study-level findings and limits: Since the PBMCs were unsorted, naive and antigen-experienced cells could not be conclusively compared. The unknown donor CMV status may have confounded expanded clonotype changes.

Healthy Caucasian individuals from Russia aged roughly 6 to 90 served as donors. Each sample gave at least 6.5 million isolated PBMCs. The V call is TRBV11-3, the J call TRBJ2-1, with 8 bases identical to TRBD2. The sequenced sample consisted of blood. The sequence came from a man in his thirties or forties in good health. This CDR3 is CASSLGGPLAGSSYNEQFF. DNA for the CDR3: TGTGCCAGCAGCTTAGGGGGACCCTTAGCGGGAAGCTCCTACAATGAGCAGTTCTTC.